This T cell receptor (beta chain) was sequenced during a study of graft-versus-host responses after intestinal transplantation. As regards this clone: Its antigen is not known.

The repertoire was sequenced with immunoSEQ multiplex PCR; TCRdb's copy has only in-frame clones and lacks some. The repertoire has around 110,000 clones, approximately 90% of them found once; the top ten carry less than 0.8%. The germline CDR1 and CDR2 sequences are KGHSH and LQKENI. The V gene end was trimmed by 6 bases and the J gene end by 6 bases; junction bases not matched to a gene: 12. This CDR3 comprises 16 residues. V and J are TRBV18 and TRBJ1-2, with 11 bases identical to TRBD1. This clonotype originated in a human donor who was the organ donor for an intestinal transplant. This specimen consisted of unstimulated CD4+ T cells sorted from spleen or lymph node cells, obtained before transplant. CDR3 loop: CASSSVPGQGGHGYTF. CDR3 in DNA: TGTGCCAGCTCCTCCGTTCCGGGACAGGGGGGACATGGCTACACCTTC.